Below, 21 T cell receptor beta chains from the same sample are listed, as sequenced in a study of beta chain features in type 1 diabetes. What was sequenced were expressed TCRB transcripts, since all of the isolated RNA had been reverse transcribed. The assay was immunoSEQ multiplex PCR, and TCRdb's table has in-frame clones only and misses some. The sample lists hundreds of thousands of clones; roughly an eighth were seen once. The sequencing sample was made of naive CD4+ T cells from blood. The receptors come from a woman in her thirties or forties in good health.

This clone has more than one count but fewer than ten. The chain links TRBV5-1 to TRBJ2-5, with D possibly being TRBD2 (6 bases). V lost 1 base and J lost 4, with 17 bases in between. The germline V gene encodes CDR1 SGHRS and CDR2 YFSETQ. The length of the CDR3 is 16 residues. CDR3 protein: CASSLLLAMGRETQYF. DNA for the CDR3: TGCGCCAGCAGCTTGTTACTAGCCATGGGTCGAGAGACCCAGTACTTC.

V is TRBV29-1 and J is TRBJ2-7; TRBD1 aligns across 8 bases. The length of the CDR3 is 13 residues. Germline trimming cut 7 bases from V and 2 bases from J; bases unmatched to any gene: 7. Germline V lookup: CDR1 SQVTM, CDR2 ANQGSEA. The CDR3 nucleotides read TGCAGCGGTGGCGGACAGGGAACCTACGAGCAGTACTTC. Translated: CSGGGQGTYEQYF.

This rearrangement joins TRBV7-2 to TRBJ2-5; D uncertain. Germline assignment: CDR1 SGHTA and CDR2 FQGNSA. The CDR3 consists of 14 residues. V was trimmed by 10 bases and J by 1 base, leaving 16 bases between them. The DNA of the CDR3 is TGTGCCACCAACCAGTGGTCGGGCCAAGAGACCCAGTACTTC. Its protein is CATNQWSGQETQYF. Full variable domain (remainder filled in from reference TRBV7-2 and TRBJ2-5): GAGVSQSPSNKVTEKGKDVELRCDPISGHTALYWYRQSLGQGLEFLIYFQGNSAPDKSGLPSDRFSAERTGGSVSTLTIQRTQQEDSAVYLCATNQWSGQETQYFGPGTRLLVL.

The CDR3 DNA follows: TGTGCCAGCAGCTTGCCAGGAGGCTACGAGCAGTACTTC. It specifies CASSLPGGYEQYF. The rearrangement links TRBV5-4 to TRBJ2-7; a possible D gene is TRBD2 (5 bases). The CDR3 covers 13 residues. Germline V CDR1 and CDR2: SGHNT, YYREEE (reference sequence). Trimming pared 1 base from V and 3 bases from J, leaving 8 bases between.

This clone was found a few times. The chain has TRBV28 and TRBJ1-5; TRBD1 matches at 7 bases. The V and J ends lost 4 bases and 1 base, in that order; junction bases with no gene match: 4. The CDR3 loop spans 15 amino acids. Germline V CDR1 and CDR2: MDHEN, SYDVKM. CDR3 sequence: CASSSYRGSNQPQHF. In DNA form, the CDR3 reads TGTGCCAGCAGTTCGTACAGGGGCAGCAATCAGCCCCAGCATTTT.

The chain joins TRBV7-9 to TRBJ2-1, with D perhaps matching TRBD1 (6 bases). V gave up 1 base and J gave up 0 bases, with 7 bases separating them. Germline CDR1 reads SEHNR; CDR2 reads FQNEAQ (reference sequence). This CDR3 has 15 residues. CDR3 sequence reads: CASSLEGGSYNEQFF. As DNA, the CDR3 is TGTGCCAGCAGCTTAGAAGGGGGCTCCTACAATGAGCAGTTCTTC.

This clone was detected a few times. V usage is TRBV10-1 and J usage is TRBJ2-5; D uncertain. There are 14 residues in the CDR3. Trimming cost V 2 bases and J 4 bases, with 11 bases left between them. CDR1 is WNHNN and CDR2 is SYGVQD in the germline V gene (reference sequence). As DNA, the CDR3 is TGCGCCAGCAGTGAGCCCAGCCGCGGAGAGACCCAGTACTTC. Its translation: CASSEPSRGETQYF.

This clone was observed a few times. The genes are TRBV7-2 and TRBJ1-1; D perhaps matches TRBD1 (5 bases). This CDR3 has 15 residues. From germline, CDR1 is SGHTA and CDR2 FQGNSA. V lost 5 bases to trimming and J lost 3 bases, with 16 bases between them. The CDR3 sequence is CASSPRAGVYTEAFF. CDR3 nucleotide sequence: TGTGCCAGCAGCCCCCGCGCGGGGGTGTACACTGAAGCTTTCTTT.

This clone was seen a handful of times. V gene TRBV5-1 combines with J gene TRBJ2-3; no firm D call. This CDR3 is 15 amino acids long. Germline CDR1 reads SGHRS; CDR2 reads YFSETQ. The V gene lost 0 bases and the J gene lost 2 bases, with 10 bases spanning the gap. CDR3 bases: TGCGCCAGCAGCTTGGCCGATGACTTCACAGATACGCAGTATTTT. It specifies CASSLADDFTDTQYF.

The rearrangement joins TRBV4-1 to TRBJ2-2; D is possibly TRBD1 (5 bases). V lost 6 bases and J lost 1, with 15 bases in between. In germline, CDR1 is MGHRA, CDR2 YSYEKL. There are 16 residues in the CDR3. Written as DNA, the CDR3 is TGCGCCAGCAGTCCAGTCGTAGGGGAGAACACCGGGGAGCTGTTTTTT. Its protein product is CASSPVVGENTGELFF.

This clone was detected a few times. V is TRBV15 and J is TRBJ1-3; no firm D call. CDR3 length equals 15 residues. From germline, CDR1 is LNHNV and CDR2 YYDKDF (reference sequence). Trimming took 4 bases from V and 0 from J, leaving 10 bases between them. CDR3 sequence: CATSTSIFSGNTIYF. As DNA, the CDR3 is TGTGCCACCAGCACGAGCATTTTCTCTGGAAACACCATATATTTT.

This clone appeared a few times. V and J are TRBV18 and TRBJ1-4; D not resolved. Trimming removed 1 base at V and 7 bases at J, with 7 bases between. Germline lookup yields CDR1 KGHSH and CDR2 LQKENI. CDR3 length: 13 residues. This CDR3 is CASSPREGEKLFF. CDR3 nucleotide sequence: TGTGCCAGCTCACCACGAGAGGGTGAAAAACTGTTTTTT.

In the case of this clone: Other DNA sequences in the sample encode the same CDR3. V usage is TRBV9 and J usage is TRBJ1-1; 7 bases agree with TRBD1. The V segment lost 0 bases and the J segment 5 bases; nucleotides outside the gene matches: 1. The CDR3 extends over 13 amino acids. Germline values: CDR1 SGDLS, CDR2 YYNGEE. The CDR3 sequence is CASSVGRGTEAFF. The CDR3 DNA reads as TGTGCCAGCAGCGTAGGCAGGGGGACTGAAGCTTTCTTT.

This sequence joins TRBV4-2 and TRBJ1-5, with 8 bases identical to TRBD1. The V segment lost 1 base and the J segment 3 bases; nucleotides outside the gene matches: 8. The CDR3 covers 17 residues. Germline CDR1 reads LGHNA; CDR2 reads YNFKEQ. CDR3 amino acids: CASSQGARTGSNQPQHF. As DNA, the CDR3 is TGTGCCAGCAGCCAAGGAGCTCGGACAGGGTCCAATCAGCCCCAGCATTTT.

V usage is TRBV4-1 and J usage is TRBJ2-5; D is undetermined. In germline, CDR1 is MGHRA, CDR2 YSYEKL. V lost 4 bases and J lost 0, with 6 bases in between. The CDR3 has 13 amino acids. CDR3 nucleotides: TGCGCCAGCAGCCTCGTATACCAAGAGACCCAGTACTTC. This sequence encodes CASSLVYQETQYF.

V and J are TRBV4-3 and TRBJ2-7, with a possible D match to TRBD2 (6 bases). Germline CDR1 is LGHNA and CDR2 is YSLEER. Trimming stripped 4 bases from V and 0 bases from J, with 22 bases between. The CDR3 runs 18 residues. As DNA, the CDR3 is TGCGCCAGCAGCCGCGAACCCATCATAGGCGGGGTCTCCTACGAGCAGTACTTC. This gives the protein CASSREPIIGGVSYEQYF.

This clone has more than one count but fewer than ten. The chain is built from TRBV4-3 and TRBJ2-7; 9 bases are shared with TRBD1. In germline, CDR1 is LGHNA, CDR2 YSLEER. There are 15 residues in the CDR3. V dropped 4 bases and J dropped 1; count of bases not matched to a gene: 5. Here the CDR3 reads CASSRTGTGSYEQYF. For the CDR3, the DNA is TGCGCCAGCAGCCGAACCGGGACAGGGTCCTACGAGCAGTACTTC.

The rearrangement uses TRBV7-2 and TRBJ2-5; weak D call: TRBD2 (6 bases). The CDR3 covers 16 residues. The germline gives CDR1 SGHTA, CDR2 FQGNSA. The ends were cut back, 3 bases at V and 4 bases at J, with 18 bases in the middle. The CDR3 loop is CASSLRLGLSGETQYF. The CDR3, as DNA: TGTGCCAGCAGCTTGAGGTTGGGACTGAGTGGAGAGACCCAGTACTTC.

This clone appeared a few times. This sequence joins TRBV18 and TRBJ2-7, with D perhaps TRBD2 (6 bases). This CDR3 is built from 13 residues. Trimming took 1 base from V and 4 from J, leaving 8 bases between them. From germline, CDR1 is KGHSH and CDR2 LQKENI. The CDR3 nucleotides are TGTGCCAGCTCACCACAGGCGGGATACGAGCAGTACTTC. It specifies CASSPQAGYEQYF. The full variable domain, in which reference TRBV18 and TRBJ2-7 provide the parts outside the CDR3, is NAGVMQNPRHLVRRRGQEARLRCSPMKGHSHVYWYRQLPEEGLKFMVYLQKENIIDESGMPKERFSAEFPKEGPSILRIQQVVRGDSAAYFCASSPQAGYEQYFGPGTRLTVT.

This clone was seen a handful of times. The chain carries TRBV5-6 and TRBJ2-7; tentatively, D is TRBD2 (5 bases). The germline V and J ends were trimmed by 0 bases and 2 bases, with 18 bases remaining between them. Germline V CDR1 and CDR2: SGHDT, YYEEEE. This CDR3 contains 17 residues. CDR3 DNA: TGTGCCAGCAGCTTGGGACCCGGGATCCTCGTTGCCTACGAGCAGTACTTC. Its translation: CASSLGPGILVAYEQYF.

Only a few counts were recorded for this clone. J is TRBJ1-3 and V is TRBV10-3; TRBD1 is a possible D gene (5 bases). The germline V and J ends were trimmed by 4 bases and 4 bases, with 11 bases remaining between them. The germline V gene encodes CDR1 ENHRY and CDR2 SYGVKD. The CDR3 is made up of 14 amino acids. CDR3 nucleotides: TGTGCCATCAGTGGGGGGGACTACGGAAACACCATATATTTT. Its protein is CAISGGDYGNTIYF.